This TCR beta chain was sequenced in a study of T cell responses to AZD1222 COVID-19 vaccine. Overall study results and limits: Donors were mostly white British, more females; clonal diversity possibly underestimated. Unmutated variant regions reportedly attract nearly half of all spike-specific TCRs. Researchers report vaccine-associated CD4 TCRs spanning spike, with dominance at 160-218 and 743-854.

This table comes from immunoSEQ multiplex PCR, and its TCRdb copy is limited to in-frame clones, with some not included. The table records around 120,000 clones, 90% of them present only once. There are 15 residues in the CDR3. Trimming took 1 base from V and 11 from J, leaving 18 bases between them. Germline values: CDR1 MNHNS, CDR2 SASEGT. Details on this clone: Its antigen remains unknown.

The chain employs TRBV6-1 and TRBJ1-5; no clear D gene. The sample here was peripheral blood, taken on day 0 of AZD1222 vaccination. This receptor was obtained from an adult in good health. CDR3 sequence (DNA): TGTGCCAGCAGTGAAGTCGACACATACCCAGCGGCCCAGCATTTT. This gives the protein CASSEVDTYPAAQHF.